This is a list of T cell receptor beta chains from one sample in a study of cytomegalovirus exposure and HLA in healthy donors. Profiled with immunoSEQ multiplex PCR; TCRdb holds only in-frame clones, not every one. The sample consists of 150,000 to 200,000 clones, roughly 77% of them appearing once. The sample consisted of PBMCs. All receptors derive from a man aged 50-60 years in good health and CMV-seropositive. Both conserved end residues are part of each CDR3. D genes are given only for firm matches. Clone size is stated in some rows and not others, as once, few, many or a class when expanded.

NA	NA	TRBV5-6	TRBJ1-2	CASSRGGGYTF	TGTGCCAGCAGCCGGGGGGGTGGCTACACCTTC
NA	TRBD1	TRBV28	TRBJ1-2	CASSTQGHPYGYTF	TGTGCCAGCAGTACACAGGGGCACCCCTATGGCTACACCTTC
NA	TRBD2	TRBV7-6	TRBJ2-3	CASSFDGTGTSGGPTDTQYF	TGTGCCAGCAGCTTCGACGGGACAGGGACTAGCGGGGGGCCCACAGATACGCAGTATTTT
NA	TRBD1	TRBV2	TRBJ1-1	CASSTKYQGAAGGAGNTEAFF	TGTGCCAGCAGTACCAAGTACCAAGGGGCGGCAGGGGGCGCGGGGAACACTGAAGCTTTCTTT
NA	NA	TRBV14	TRBJ2-3	CASSQDWYGAATDTQYF	TGTGCCAGCAGCCAAGATTGGTACGGAGCGGCAACAGATACGCAGTATTTT
NA	TRBD2	TRBV4-2	TRBJ2-2	CASSHSVTSSKGELFF	TGTGCCAGCAGCCATTCCGTGACTAGCAGTAAAGGGGAGCTGTTTTTT
NA	NA	TRBV6-4	TRBJ2-1	CASSESEGTEQFF	TGTGCCAGCAGTGAGTCGGAGGGAACTGAGCAGTTCTTC
NA	NA	TRBV5-1	TRBJ1-2	CASSLRGPSPNYGYTF	TGCGCCAGCAGCTTGCGAGGCCCAAGCCCCAACTATGGCTACACCTTC
NA	TRBD1	TRBV30	TRBJ1-6	CAWSSPGQGNSPLHF	TGTGCCTGGAGTTCACCGGGACAGGGGAATTCACCCCTCCACTTT
NA	NA	TRBV19	TRBJ2-1	CASSISHNSYNEQFF	TGTGCCAGTAGTATCTCCCACAACTCCTACAATGAGCAGTTCTTC
NA	NA	TRBV4-3	TRBJ1-6	CASSPAWQGSNSPLHF	TGCGCCAGCAGCCCAGCCTGGCAGGGGTCGAATTCACCCCTCCACTTT
NA	NA	TRBV5-8	TRBJ1-5	CASSSYNQPQHF	TGTGCCAGCAGCTCTTATAATCAGCCCCAGCATTTT
NA	NA	TRBV5-1	TRBJ1-2	CASSLMAVYGYTF	TGCGCCAGCAGCTTGATGGCTGTCTATGGCTACACCTTC
NA	NA	TRBV19	TRBJ2-7	CASRDPRGSDSYEQYF	TGTGCCAGTAGAGACCCTCGAGGAAGTGATTCCTACGAGCAGTACTTC
NA	NA	TRBV27	TRBJ1-5	CASSLLGNQPQHF	TGTGCCAGCAGTTTACTCGGCAATCAGCCCCAGCATTTT
NA	TRBD1	TRBV11-3	TRBJ2-3	CASSSSGTATDTQYF	TGTGCCAGCAGCTCGTCCGGGACAGCCACAGATACGCAGTATTTT
NA	NA	TRBV11-2	TRBJ1-3	CASSLESGNTIYF	TGTGCCAGCAGCTTAGAGAGTGGAAACACCATATATTTT
NA	NA	TRBV10-3	TRBJ2-7	CAISGSAGASYEQYF	TGTGCCATCAGTGGATCGGCGGGGGCCTCCTACGAGCAGTACTTC
NA	TRBD1	TRBV13	TRBJ2-7	CASSAAQGASSYEQYF	TGTGCCAGCAGCGCCGCTCAGGGGGCAAGCTCCTACGAGCAGTACTTC
few	TRBD2	TRBV14	TRBJ2-1	CASSQRGDVYNEQFF	TGTGCCAGCAGCCAGCGGGGGGATGTCTACAATGAGCAGTTCTTC
NA	TRBD1	TRBV28	TRBJ2-1	CASSQTGGYNEQFF	TGTGCCAGCAGCCAGACAGGGGGGTACAATGAGCAGTTCTTC
NA	NA	TRBV7-9	TRBJ1-2	CASSQTATTNYGYTF	TGTGCCAGCAGTCAGACAGCTACTACTAACTATGGCTACACCTTC
NA	TRBD1	TRBV4-1	TRBJ2-2	CASSRETGAGELFF	TGCGCCAGCAGCCGAGAGACAGGGGCCGGGGAGCTGTTTTTT
once	NA	TRBV27	TRBJ1-2	CASSLQGPGGYTF	TGTGCCAGCAGTTTACAGGGGCCGGGTGGCTACACCTTC
NA	NA	TRBV7-9	TRBJ1-5	CASSWGGTRQPQHF	TGTGCCAGCAGCTGGGGCGGGACCCGGCAGCCCCAGCATTTT
NA	NA	TRBV14	TRBJ2-2	CASSQVRVAGELFF	TGTGCCAGCAGCCAAGTCAGGGTGGCCGGGGAGCTGTTTTTT
NA	NA	TRBV5-1	TRBJ2-3	CASSLAQPTDTQYF	TGCGCCAGCAGCTTAGCCCAACCCACAGATACGCAGTATTTT
NA	TRBD1	TRBV7-2	TRBJ2-2	CASSLDRGPTGELFF	TGTGCCAGCAGCTTAGACAGGGGGCCCACCGGGGAGCTGTTTTTT